These T cell receptor beta chains were read from a single sample in a study of response to subunit inactivated influenza vaccine. TCRdb reanalysed the RT-PCR reads using MiXCR and keeps one entry per CDR3 protein. The table has more than 450,000 distinct CDR3 sequences, 7.6% seen once; the top ten hold under 15%. The starting material was PBMCs from blood, obtained less than 25 months after vaccination. These TCRs come from a man between 50 and 69 years old who received an inactivated influenza vaccine. Both conserved end residues are part of each CDR3. D genes are given only for firm matches. Only some rows state a clone size, as once, few, many or a class for expanded clones.

few,TRBD1,TRBJ1-5,TRBV20-1,CSAKKQGASNQPQHF,TGCAGTGCTAAGAAACAGGGGGCTAGCAATCAGCCCCAGCATTTT
many,.,TRBJ2-1,TRBV4-3,CASSQEGYSPSGNEQFF,TGCGCCAGCAGCCAAGAGGGGTACTCACCCTCCGGCAATGAGCAGTTCTTC
few,.,TRBJ2-3,TRBV5-1,CASSFSRLGASTDTQYF,TGCGCCAGCAGCTTTTCCCGTCTGGGGGCAAGCACAGATACGCAGTATTTT
.,.,TRBJ1-2,TRBV4-2,CASSPDLADYGYTF,TGTGCCAGCTCCCCGGACCTCGCGGACTATGGCTACACCTTC
few,.,TRBJ2-2,TRBV30,CAWRHRVLFTGELFF,TGTGCCTGGAGACACCGAGTACTTTTCACCGGGGAGCTGTTTTTT
.,.,TRBJ2-3,TRBV14,CASSQEWGRNTQYF,TGTGCCAGCAGCCAAGAGTGGGGAAGGAATACGCAGTATTTT
many,TRBD2,TRBJ2-7,TRBV5-1,CASSLVASGMIEQYF,TGCGCCAGCAGCTTGGTGGCTAGCGGGATGATCGAGCAGTACTTC
many,.,TRBJ1-1,TRBV20-1,CSARPQLNTEAFF,TGCAGTGCTAGACCACAACTGAACACTGAAGCTTTCTTT
many,.,TRBJ2-1,TRBV6-2/TRBV6-3,CASSSDPRPLYNEQFF,TGTGCCAGCAGTTCGGACCCCCGCCCTTTATACAATGAGCAGTTCTTC
.,.,TRBJ2-5,TRBV20-1,CSARLMDAGETQYF,TGCAGTGCTAGGCTTATGGACGCCGGAGAGACCCAGTACTTC
.,.,TRBJ2-5,TRBV2,CASSEEGLETQYF,TGTGCCAGCAGTGAAGAGGGCTTGGAGACCCAGTACTTC
many,.,TRBJ2-3,TRBV29-1,CSVVAQGGTDTQYF,TGCAGCGTTGTTGCGCAGGGTGGAACAGATACGCAGTATTTT
few,TRBD1,TRBJ1-2,TRBV6-1,CASSAQNRGSVGYTF,TGTGCCAGCAGTGCCCAGAACAGGGGATCGGTGGGCTACACCTTC
few,.,TRBJ2-5,TRBV5-1,CASSLDTRETQYF,TGCGCCAGCAGCTTGGACACGCGGGAGACCCAGTACTTC
many,TRBD1,TRBJ2-7,TRBV5-1,CASSRGDSTYEQYF,TGCGCCAGCAGCCGAGGGGACAGTACCTACGAGCAGTACTTC
many,.,TRBJ1-2,TRBV4-3,CASSQGRESYGYTF,TGCGCCAGCAGCCAAGGGAGGGAATCTTATGGCTACACCTTC
.,.,TRBJ2-7,TRBV6-2/TRBV6-3,CASQVGYDQYF,TGTGCCAGCCAGGTTGGTTACGATCAGTACTTC
.,.,TRBJ2-5,TRBV6-2/TRBV6-3,CASSYSVGDQETQYF,TGTGCCAGCAGTTACTCAGTGGGGGACCAAGAGACCCAGTACTTC
many,.,TRBJ1-6,TRBV10-3,CAISDSSNSPLHF,TGTGCCATCAGTGATTCATCTAATTCACCCCTCCACTTT
few,.,TRBJ2-7,TRBV6-2/TRBV6-3,CASSPRTYEQYF,TGTGCCAGCAGTCCCCGTACCTACGAGCAGTACTTC
.,.,TRBJ2-2,TRBV9,CASSEVFTGELFF,TGTGCCAGCAGCGAAGTCTTCACCGGGGAGCTGTTTTTT
.,.,TRBJ1-5,TRBV21-1,CASSKAGQGKGQPQHF,TGTGCCAGCAGCAAAGCAGGGCAGGGAAAGGGTCAGCCCCAGCATTTT
few,.,TRBJ2-2,TRBV6-1,CASSWGRETGELFF,TGTGCCAGTTCGTGGGGTAGGGAGACCGGGGAGCTGTTTTTT
few,TRBD1,TRBJ2-7,TRBV15,CATSVDRDYEQYF,TGTGCCACCAGCGTCGACAGGGACTACGAGCAGTACTTC
many,.,TRBJ2-1,TRBV7-9,CASSRGTDNEQFF,TGTGCCAGCAGCCGCGGAACGGACAATGAGCAGTTCTTC
many,TRBD2,TRBJ2-7,TRBV2,CASRAGRSRNEQYF,TGTGCCAGTAGAGCGGGGCGGAGCAGGAACGAGCAGTACTTC
few,TRBD1,TRBJ1-1,TRBV6-2/TRBV6-3,CASSRTRTGGPTTEAFF,TGTGCCAGCAGCCGTACCCGGACAGGGGGCCCGACCACTGAAGCTTTCTTT
few,TRBD1,TRBJ2-4,TRBV4-3,CASSQGLETGTDKNIQYF,TGCGCCAGCAGCCAAGGACTGGAGACTGGGACAGACAAAAACATTCAGTACTTC
many,.,TRBJ1-4,TRBV5-5,CASSRGRDNEKLFF,TGTGCCAGCAGCCGGGGCAGGGATAATGAAAAACTGTTTTTT
many,.,TRBJ2-5,TRBV3-1,CASSQGIAETQYF,TGTGCCAGCAGCCAAGGTATCGCGGAGACCCAGTACTTC
few,.,TRBJ1-5,TRBV12-3/TRBV12-4,CASRRENSNQPQHF,TGTGCCAGCCGACGGGAGAATAGCAATCAGCCCCAGCATTTT
.,TRBD1,TRBJ1-2,TRBV12-3/TRBV12-4,CASSPTGVRGYTF,TGTGCCAGCAGTCCCACAGGGGTACGCGGCTACACCTTC
few,.,TRBJ2-6,TRBV5-1,CASSLVGGNGANVLTF,TGCGCCAGCAGCTTGGTCGGGGGAAATGGGGCCAACGTCCTGACTTTC
.,TRBD1,TRBJ1-6,TRBV28,CASTDRGESPLHF,TGTGCCAGCACGGACAGGGGCGAGTCACCCCTCCACTTT
few,.,TRBJ2-5,TRBV6-2/TRBV6-3,CASSYAQPGMETQYF,TGTGCCAGCAGTTACGCTCAACCCGGGATGGAGACCCAGTACTTC
.,.,TRBJ1-5,TRBV20-1,CSARRGRVDNQPQHF,TGCAGTGCGAGGCGGGGGCGAGTAGACAATCAGCCCCAGCATTTT
.,TRBD1,TRBJ1-4,TRBV5-1,CASSQGAKEKLFF,TGCGCCAGCAGCCAGGGGGCAAAAGAAAAACTGTTTTTT
many,.,TRBJ2-1,TRBV4-2,CASSQELGHYNEQFF,TGTGCCAGCAGCCAAGAATTGGGACACTACAATGAGCAGTTCTTC
.,.,TRBJ2-6,TRBV4-1,CASRPPGQSGANVLTF,TGCGCCAGCAGGCCACCGGGGCAAAGTGGGGCCAACGTCCTGACTTTC
.,.,TRBJ2-1,TRBV7-2,CASSSQGGLGNEQFF,TGTGCCAGCAGCTCACAGGGAGGTTTAGGGAATGAGCAGTTCTTC
few,TRBD1,TRBJ2-2,TRBV5-4,CASSPPGQSWNTGELFF,TGTGCCAGCAGTCCACCGGGACAGTCGTGGAACACCGGGGAGCTGTTTTTT
.,TRBD2,TRBJ2-3,TRBV29-1,CSVRLAGVPAQYF,TGCAGCGTTAGACTAGCGGGGGTCCCAGCGCAGTATTTT
.,TRBD2,TRBJ2-3,TRBV7-9,CASSLARQAGGPDTQYF,TGTGCCAGCAGCTTAGCGCGTCAAGCGGGGGGGCCAGATACGCAGTATTTT
many,TRBD1,TRBJ1-3,TRBV7-9,CASSLTGAGNTIYF,TGTGCCAGCAGCCTTACAGGGGCTGGAAACACCATATATTTT